The entry below gives a single T cell receptor (beta chain) sequence along with its context. The target of this receptor is not known. Base qualities are not at hand, and no much larger clone is one base apart. This entry is derived from a study of cytomegalovirus exposure and HLA in healthy donors (dated by TCRdb to 2015 to 2018). Notes on the research overall: In an earlier analysis of 587 of the donors, around 290 Gb of sequence data and roughly 100 million unique TCR beta sequences from about 179 million T cells were reported. The study aimed to test whether signatures of past pathogen exposure could be identified by cataloging public T cell receptors. Along with the approximately 650-subject first cohort, a separate validation cohort of over a hundred different subjects was used. A later genetic analysis used genome-wide SNP genotypes for about 65% of the roughly 700 donors, treating that subset as a discovery cohort. HLA typing covered class I and class II loci at four-digit resolution. Rather than using new phenotypic data, the later analysis identified candidate immune exposures from TCR beta sequences and from how often those sequences occurred across donors. Five DR-DQ haplotypes were treated as single units for association and clustering because of strong linkage in the cohort. The study profiled the T cell repertoires of 500 to 800 subjects by immunosequencing and related them to cytomegalovirus serostatus. Typing coverage differed by locus: A, B, C, DRB1 and DQB1 were typed in about 620-640 donors, DQA1 in 500 to 550, DPA1 in around 610, and DPB1 in 450 to 490. Every repertoire in the discovery cohort had been generated on one and the same sequencing platform. To decide whether each TCR beta V gene segment behaved as functional or pseudogenic, an earlier analysis of over 500 of the donors relied on high-throughput TCR beta sequencing. To study patterns of TCR occurrence, a later analysis re-analyzed previously published TCR beta repertoires from around 660 donors and added high-resolution HLA genotyping. Donor age, sex, ethnicity and CMV serostatus were compiled together with the repertoire data. Across 300 to 500 genotyped donors of the cohort, an average of about 240,000 unique TCR beta nucleotide sequences per donor were sequenced, and approximately 17% of those sequences were non-productive. Among the roughly 430 genotyped donors, about 85% belonged to the genetic ancestry cluster associated with self-reported Caucasian donors. High-throughput TCR immunosequencing, statistical association of individual TCRs with disease status, and machine learning were combined to predict cytomegalovirus infection status. Roughly 300 gigabases of sequencing data and 75 million to 85 million unique TCR sequences made up an early release that covered under 750 HLA-typed donors.

The investigation overall reported the following: Some IMGT-functional V segments, including TRBV6-2 and TRBV6-3, could not be distinguished by the 87-base-pair reads and were therefore excluded. In a later analysis, several top co-occurrence clusters were reported to appear linked to parvovirus B19, influenza, CMV and Epstein-Barr virus. According to the authors, the approach could potentially be generalized to other disease states and immunological phenotypes. When HLA alleles, especially DR and DQ, strongly co-occurred, attributing TCR associations to individual alleles was difficult. CMV serostatus was the only immune exposure information available for the cohort. Across donors, most TCR sequences were observed very rarely, whereas some public TCRs were present in many individuals. The classifier was reported to diagnose cytomegalovirus status with high specificity and sensitivity in both the original cohort and the validation cohort. In a later analysis, the rate of TCR association differed among HLA loci, with DRB1 alleles having the most associated TCRs and HLA-C alleles having the fewest. In a later genetic analysis, fewer N-insertions in productive TCRs were reported among donors in an Asian-associated ancestry cluster than the roughly 640-donor mean. An earlier analysis of some 560 of the donors showed that most TCR beta V segments appeared in productive rearrangements either about 87% or about 30% of the time, which broadly matched IMGT annotations. Because counts were too low, roughly 16 rarely observed V segments, including chromosome 9 orphons, were excluded from the earlier analysis of 587 of the donors. Because HLA typing was unavailable for some donors at each locus, only the typed subset was used in association tests. In the study, 150 to 200 TCR beta chains were listed as associated with cytomegalovirus. In a later analysis, HLA-associated TCR beta chains were found to be more clonally expanded and to have lower generation probabilities than equally common non-associated chains. A few of the identified cytomegalovirus-associated TCR beta chains were confirmed in vitro to be specific for cytomegalovirus antigens. Linkage disequilibrium might explain the correlated functional status among segregating V segments, but an unknown experimental factor could not be excluded. According to a later analysis, most CMV-associated TCR beta chains appeared to be HLA-restricted, and the HLA associations seemed to be driven largely by CMV exposure. A later analysis associated 16,951 TCR beta sequences with specific HLA alleles at a false discovery rate of 0.05. A cluster of highly shared sequence variants was judged likely to be a technical artifact of the sequencing pipeline. This cohort had only TCR beta chains sequenced, and the lack of alpha or paired-chain data limited which features could be detected. Roughly uniform sequencing depth across donors was assumed in presence/absence analyses, although this assumption may not hold. A later genetic analysis associated a missense DCLRE1C variant with V-gene and J-gene trimming of TCR beta chains, and an independent cohort replicated the association. A further reported finding was that TCR beta sequences accurately predicted the HLA-A and HLA-B alleles for most subjects in the first cohort.

The cohort consisted of 600 to 700 healthy bone marrow donors. At the time of sampling, every cohort member was nominally healthy, though immune exposures that went unrecorded were likely present. The donor tested CMV seronegative, placing the donor among the 300 to 450 seronegative members of the cohort. Every donor gave a peripheral blood sample, and the peripheral blood mononuclear cells from that sample were used for TCR beta sequencing. Genomic DNA extraction from the blood cell samples was performed with the Qiagen DNeasy Blood Extraction Kit. The library came from the immunoSEQ multiplex PCR assay. For the multiplex PCR, a mixture combining 60 forward primers for TCR Vbeta segments and 13 reverse primers for TCR Jbeta segments was used. The CDR3 region of rearranged TCR beta genes was amplified from genomic DNA with a multiplex PCR assay. Amplified TCR beta libraries were sequenced as 87-base-pair reads on the Illumina HiSeq System. As for the authors' bioinformatics: In a later analysis, some 80 million unique TCR beta chains were counted across the 690 or so repertoires, and around 11 million of these chains were shared by at least two donors. Raw reads were error-corrected and collapsed into unique sequences with a nearest-neighbor algorithm that merged closely related sequences to remove PCR and sequencing errors. V, D and J gene segments were assigned by aligning CDR3 sequences to IMGT reference sequences. Each retained sequence needed at least a six-nucleotide match to both a V gene segment and a J gene segment. Rearrangements were classified as productive when the CDR3 lacked stop codons and remained in frame with V and J, and all other rearrangements were classified as non-productive. CDR3 was defined by IMGT convention, running from the second conserved V-encoded cysteine to the conserved J-encoded phenylalanine. The earlier analysis of about 610 of the donors excluded sequences that lacked an unambiguous match to a single V gene segment. An earlier analysis of 587 of the donors classified V segments as functional when productive rearrangements were above 56.7% and as segregating when the standard deviation between donors was above 5%. To diagnose cytomegalovirus status from the catalog of TCR beta chain sequences, a statistical classification framework was built. In a later analysis, TCR nucleotide sequences were compared against IMGT/GENE-DB human TR gene sequences so that V and J genes could be assigned. The TCRdist pipeline was used in a later analysis to assign CDR3 sequences and most-parsimonious VDJ recombination scenarios. A later analysis defined each TCR beta chain by its CDR3 amino acid sequence plus V-gene family, and excluded reads lacking a unique V-gene family. As a way to deal with suspected cross-contamination and a sequencing artifact, a later analysis dropped approximately 590 nucleotide sequences that were highly shared and had low generation probability. In a later analysis, a clonal expansion index was calculated for each public chain from normalized within-repertoire ranks of inferred template counts. Generation probabilities in a later analysis came from a VDJ recombination model fitted to out-of-frame rearrangements, and those results were checked against IGoR. Hypergeometric tests were used in a later analysis to score TCR-TCR, TCR-HLA and TCR-CMV co-occurrence, with a repertoire-size bias correction applied to the TCR pairs. A later analysis estimated false discovery rates by permuting HLA or CMV assignments 20 times. In a later analysis, co-occurring TCRs were grouped using DBSCAN, and TCRdist sequence similarity was added for clustering within HLA-allele-positive subsets. Co-occurrence clustering excluded repertoires with fewer than 30,000 or more than 120,000 public chains, plus five with anomalous nucleotide sharing. TCRdb stores this immuneACCESS table with in-frame sequences only. Part of the clones is absent; in the studies checked, under half of the shortfall reflects unresolved V genes, and no reason is known for the rest. V and J calls and clone size follow that table, whereas D and trimming were derived from the DNA. For this sample the table gives over 100,000 clones, of which about three quarters were detected only once. The ten largest clonotypes hold 2.7% of the sample.

Clipping removes 1 base from V and 9 bases from J, with 6 as the unmatched junction base count. Including the terminal cysteine and phenylalanine, the CDR3 comprises 14 residues. Here the CDR3 DNA is all that survives: 42 bases in frame from base 1. CDR1 MGHRA and CDR2 YSYEKL were looked up in the germline V gene. The specimen sequenced was PBMCs. The sequence links TRBV4-1 to TRBJ2-1, and 7 bases in between align with TRBD1. This receptor was taken from a female donor in good health and CMV-seronegative. This receptor has the CDR3 CASSQGQGAAEQFF. The nucleotide sequence is TGCGCCAGCAGCCAAGGACAGGGTGCCGCTGAGCAGTTCTTC.